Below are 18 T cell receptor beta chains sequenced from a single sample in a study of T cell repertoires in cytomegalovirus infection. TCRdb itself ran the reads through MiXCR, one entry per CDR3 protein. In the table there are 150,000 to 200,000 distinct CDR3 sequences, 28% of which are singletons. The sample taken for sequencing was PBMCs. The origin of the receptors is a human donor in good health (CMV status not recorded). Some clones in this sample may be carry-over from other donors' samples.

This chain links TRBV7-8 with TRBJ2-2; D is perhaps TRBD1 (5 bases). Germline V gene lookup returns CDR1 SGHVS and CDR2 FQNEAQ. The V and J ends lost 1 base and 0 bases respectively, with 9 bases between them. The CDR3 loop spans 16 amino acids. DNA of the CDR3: TGTGCCAGCAGCTTAGGCCGGACAACGAACACCGGGGAGCTGTTTTTT. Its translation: CASSLGRTTNTGELFF.

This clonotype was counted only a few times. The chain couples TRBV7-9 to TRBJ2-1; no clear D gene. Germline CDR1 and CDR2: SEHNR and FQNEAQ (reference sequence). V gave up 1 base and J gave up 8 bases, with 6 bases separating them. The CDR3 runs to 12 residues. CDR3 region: CASSLGPDEQFF. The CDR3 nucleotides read TGTGCCAGCAGCTTAGGTCCAGATGAGCAGTTCTTC.

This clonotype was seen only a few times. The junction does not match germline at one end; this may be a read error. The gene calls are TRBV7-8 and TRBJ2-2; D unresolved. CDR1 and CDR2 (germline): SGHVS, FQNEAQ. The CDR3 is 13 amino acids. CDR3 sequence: CASRLGNTGELFF. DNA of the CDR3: TGTGCCAGCCGCTTGGGGAACACCGGGGAGCTGTTTTTT. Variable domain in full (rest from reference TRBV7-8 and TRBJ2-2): GAGVSQSPRYKVAKRGQDVALRCDPISGHVSLFWYQQALGQGPEFLTYFQNEAQLDKSGLPSDRFFAERPEGSVSTLKIQRTQQEDSAVYLCASRLGNTGELFFGEGSRLTVL.

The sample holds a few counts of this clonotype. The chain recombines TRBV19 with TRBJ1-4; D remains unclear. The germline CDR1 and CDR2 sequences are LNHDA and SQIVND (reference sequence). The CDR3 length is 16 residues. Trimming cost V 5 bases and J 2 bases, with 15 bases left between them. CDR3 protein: CASSPDGLGTNEKLFF. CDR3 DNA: TGTGCCAGTAGTCCGGACGGTCTTGGGACTAATGAAAAACTGTTTTTT.

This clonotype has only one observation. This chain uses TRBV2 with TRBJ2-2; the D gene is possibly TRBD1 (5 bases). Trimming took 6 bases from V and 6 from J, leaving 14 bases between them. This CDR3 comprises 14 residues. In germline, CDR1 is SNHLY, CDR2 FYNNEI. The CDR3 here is CASSFDSLAGELFF. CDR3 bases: TGTGCCAGCAGCTTCGACAGCTTAGCCGGGGAGCTGTTTTTT. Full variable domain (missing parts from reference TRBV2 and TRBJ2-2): EPEVTQTPSHQVTQMGQEVILRCVPISNHLYFYWYRQILGQKVEFLVSFYNNEISEKSEIFDDQFSVERPDGSNFTLKIRSTKLEDSAMYFCASSFDSLAGELFFGEGSRLTVL.

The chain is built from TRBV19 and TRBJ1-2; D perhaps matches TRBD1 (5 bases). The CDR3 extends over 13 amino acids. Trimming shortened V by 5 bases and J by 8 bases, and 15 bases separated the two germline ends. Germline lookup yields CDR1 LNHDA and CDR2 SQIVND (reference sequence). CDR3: CASSDSLQTGYTF. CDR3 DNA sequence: TGTGCCAGTAGTGACAGTCTTCAGACCGGCTACACCTTC.

The CDR3, as DNA: TGCAGTGCTCCACGTTCAGACAGGGGCCAGAACACTGAAGCTTTCTTT. Its translation: CSAPRSDRGQNTEAFF. The chain links TRBV20-1 to TRBJ1-1; TRBD1 matches at 8 bases. Germline values: CDR1 DFQATT, CDR2 SNEGSKA (reference sequence). The CDR3 runs 16 residues. J lost 1 base, V lost 5 bases, and 12 bases had no gene match.

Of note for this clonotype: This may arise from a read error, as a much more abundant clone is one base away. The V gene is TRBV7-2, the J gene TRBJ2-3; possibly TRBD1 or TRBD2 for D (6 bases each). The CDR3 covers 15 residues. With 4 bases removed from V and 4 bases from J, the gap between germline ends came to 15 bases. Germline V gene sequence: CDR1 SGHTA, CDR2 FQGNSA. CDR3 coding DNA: TGTGCCAGCAGCTGGAGGGACTGGGGGCCAGATACGCAGTATTTT. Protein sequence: CASSWRDWGPDTQYF.

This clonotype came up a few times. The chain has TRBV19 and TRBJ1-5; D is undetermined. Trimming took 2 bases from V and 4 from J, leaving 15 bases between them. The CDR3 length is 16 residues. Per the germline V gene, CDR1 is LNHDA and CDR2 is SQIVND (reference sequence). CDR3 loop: CASSISYPRRNQPQHF. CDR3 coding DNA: TGTGCCAGTAGTATATCATACCCCCGGAGGAATCAGCCCCAGCATTTT.

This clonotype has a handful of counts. In nucleotides, the CDR3 is TGTGCCAGCAAGCGGGGCGAGGGGAACACTGAAGCTTTCTTT. Encoded protein: CASKRGEGNTEAFF. The V gene is TRBV2, the J gene TRBJ1-1; TRBD1 might be the D (5 bases). Trimming shortened V by 7 bases and J by 1 base, and 13 bases separated the two germline ends. CDR1 and CDR2 from the germline V gene are SNHLY and FYNNEI. This CDR3 comprises 14 residues. The variable domain in full, completed from reference TRBV2 and TRBJ1-1, reads EPEVTQTPSHQVTQMGQEVILRCVPISNHLYFYWYRQILGQKVEFLVSFYNNEISEKSEIFDDQFSVERPDGSNFTLKIRSTKLEDSAMYFCASKRGEGNTEAFFGQGTRLTVV.

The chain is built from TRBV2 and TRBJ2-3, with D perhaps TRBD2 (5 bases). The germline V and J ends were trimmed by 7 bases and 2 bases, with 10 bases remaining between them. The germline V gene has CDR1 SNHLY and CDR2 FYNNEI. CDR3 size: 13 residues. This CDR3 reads CASTGVLTDTQYF. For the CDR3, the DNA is TGTGCCAGCACCGGGGTCCTCACAGATACGCAGTATTTT.

Here the CDR3 reads CASSLNPSNQPQHF. The DNA for the CDR3 is TGTGCCAGCAGCTTAAACCCGAGCAATCAGCCCCAGCATTTT. J is TRBJ1-5 and V is TRBV7-8; D ambiguous. Trimming cost V 2 bases and J 1 base, with 6 bases left between them. In germline, CDR1 is SGHVS, CDR2 FQNEAQ. The CDR3 has 14 residues.

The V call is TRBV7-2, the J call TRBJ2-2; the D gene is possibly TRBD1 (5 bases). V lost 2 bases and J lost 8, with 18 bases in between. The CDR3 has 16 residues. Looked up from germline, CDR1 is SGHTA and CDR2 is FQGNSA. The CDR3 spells CASSLKHQGPGGELFF. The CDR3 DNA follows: TGTGCCAGCAGCTTAAAACATCAGGGCCCTGGGGGGGAGCTGTTTTTT.

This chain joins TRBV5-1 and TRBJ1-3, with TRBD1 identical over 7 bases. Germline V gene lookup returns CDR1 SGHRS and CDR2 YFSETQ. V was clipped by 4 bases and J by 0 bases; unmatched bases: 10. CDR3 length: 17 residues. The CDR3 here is CASSGGTDGRSGNTIYF. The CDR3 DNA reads TGCGCCAGCAGCGGGGGGACAGATGGTCGCTCTGGAAACACCATATATTTT.

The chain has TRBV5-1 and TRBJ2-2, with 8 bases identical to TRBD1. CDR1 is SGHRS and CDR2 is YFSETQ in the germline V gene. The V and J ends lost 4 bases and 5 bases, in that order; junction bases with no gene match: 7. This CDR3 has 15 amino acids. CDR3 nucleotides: TGCGCCAGCAGCCCCCGACAGGGGTCGACCGGGGAGCTGTTTTTT. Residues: CASSPRQGSTGELFF. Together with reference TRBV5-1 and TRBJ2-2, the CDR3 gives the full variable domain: KAGVTQTPRYLIKTRGQQVTLSCSPISGHRSVSWYQQTPGQGLQFLFEYFSETQRNKGNFPGRFSGRQFSNSRSEMNVSTLELGDSALYLCASSPRQGSTGELFFGEGSRLTVL.

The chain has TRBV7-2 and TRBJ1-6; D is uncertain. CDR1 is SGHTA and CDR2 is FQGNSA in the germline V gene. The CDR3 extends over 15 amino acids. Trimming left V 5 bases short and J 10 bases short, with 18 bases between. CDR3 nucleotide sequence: TGTGCCAGCAGCCCCCGGGTGGGCCCGGGATCACCCCTCCACTTT. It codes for CASSPRVGPGSPLHF. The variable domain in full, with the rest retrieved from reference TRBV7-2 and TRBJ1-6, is GAGVSQSPSNKVTEKGKDVELRCDPISGHTALYWYRQSLGQGLEFLIYFQGNSAPDKSGLPSDRFSAERTGGSVSTLTIQRTQQEDSAVYLCASSPRVGPGSPLHFGNGTRLTVT.

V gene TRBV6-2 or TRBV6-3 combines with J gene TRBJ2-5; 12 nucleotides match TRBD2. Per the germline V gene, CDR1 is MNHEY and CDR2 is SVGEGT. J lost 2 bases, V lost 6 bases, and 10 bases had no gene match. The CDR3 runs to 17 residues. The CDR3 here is CASSLGLAGLWQETQYF. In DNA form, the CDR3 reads TGTGCCAGCAGCCTCGGACTAGCGGGGTTGTGGCAAGAGACCCAGTACTTC.

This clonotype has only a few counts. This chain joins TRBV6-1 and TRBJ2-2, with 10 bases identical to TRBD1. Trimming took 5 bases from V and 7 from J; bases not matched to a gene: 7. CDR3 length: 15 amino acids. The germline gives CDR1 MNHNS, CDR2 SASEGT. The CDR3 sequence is CASSTGQGRSGELFF. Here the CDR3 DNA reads TGTGCCAGCAGTACGGGACAGGGGAGGAGCGGGGAGCTGTTTTTT.